This TCR beta chain was sequenced during a study of blood T cell repertoires in COVID-19. Study-wide background: T cells, B-cell-depleted T cells, or PBMCs provided the cDNA or gDNA that served as material.

Only in-frame clones appear in the TCRdb table, and some are missing; sequencing was by immunoSEQ multiplex PCR. The sample carries about 280,000 clones, around 90% recorded once. CDR1 is LGHDT and CDR2 is YNNKEL in the germline V gene (reference sequence). With V trimmed by 5 bases and J by 1 base, 7 bases remained unmatched. The CDR3 is 16 amino acids. The sequenced material came from peripheral blood. The receptor's source is a woman aged 40 to 50 who had recovered from COVID-19. This sequence joins TRBV3-1 (or the pseudogene TRBV3-2) and TRBJ2-2; 7 bases map to TRBD1. The CDR3 DNA sequence: TGTGCCAGCAGCGGTCGACAGGGTGGGAACACCGGGGAGCTGTTTTTT. Encoded protein: CASSGRQGGNTGELFF.